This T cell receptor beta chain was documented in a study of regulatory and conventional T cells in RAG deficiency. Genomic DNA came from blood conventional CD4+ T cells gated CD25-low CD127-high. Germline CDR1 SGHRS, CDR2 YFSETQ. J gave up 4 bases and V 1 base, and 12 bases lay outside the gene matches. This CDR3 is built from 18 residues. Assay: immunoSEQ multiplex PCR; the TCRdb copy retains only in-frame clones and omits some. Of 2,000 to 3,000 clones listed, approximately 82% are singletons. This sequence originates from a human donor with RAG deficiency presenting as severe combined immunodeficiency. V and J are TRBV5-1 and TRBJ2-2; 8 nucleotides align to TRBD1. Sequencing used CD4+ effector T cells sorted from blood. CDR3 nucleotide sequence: TGCGCCAGCAGCTTGTGGGGACAGGCGGCGAGACGCACCGGGGAGCTGTTTTTT. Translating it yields CASSLWGQAARRTGELFF.